One and the same sample provided the 21 T cell receptor beta chains below, sequenced in a study of Tregs in tolerant kidney transplant recipients. Assay used: immunoSEQ multiplex PCR; TCRdb lists only in-frame clones, some missing. The sample has tens of thousands of clones, approximately 93% seen once; the top ten hold around 0.45%. This sample comprised CD4+ T cells from blood, obtained before the transplant. Source of these receptors: a human donor who received a combined kidney and bone marrow transplant.

The chain carries TRBV5-4 and TRBJ2-1, with D hard to call. Germline V gene lookup returns CDR1 SGHNT and CDR2 YYREEE (reference sequence). Deletions cut 10 bases from V and 8 bases from J, with 19 bases between. This CDR3 contains 13 residues. CDR3 sequence (DNA): TGTGCCGCTTCCCCCGTTAGAGAGGATGAGCAGTTCTTC. Translating gives CAASPVREDEQFF.

The chain couples TRBV5-4 to TRBJ1-6; D is uncertain. Between the trimmed V and J ends, which lost 2 bases and 8 bases, there was a span of 11 bases. CDR3 size: 14 residues. Germline V gene data show CDR1 as SGHNT and CDR2 as YYREEE (reference sequence). The chain's CDR3 is CASSFRGVDSPLHF. The CDR3 DNA is TGTGCCAGCAGCTTCCGGGGAGTGGATTCACCCCTCCACTTT. The full variable domain, completed using reference TRBV5-4 and TRBJ1-6, is ETGVTQSPTHLIKTRGQQVTLRCSSQSGHNTVSWYQQALGQGPQFIFQYYREEENGRGNFPPRFSGLQFPNYSSELNVNALELDDSALYLCASSFRGVDSPLHFGNGTRLTVT.

The chain joins TRBV28 to TRBJ1-2, with D possibly being TRBD1 (5 bases). The CDR3 spans 13 residues. Per the germline V gene, CDR1 is MDHEN and CDR2 is SYDVKM. Trimming left V 8 bases short and J 5 bases short, with 15 bases between. CDR3 protein: CASQLTGRYGYTF. The DNA of the CDR3 is TGTGCCAGCCAGTTAACAGGAAGGTATGGCTACACCTTC.

This chain uses TRBV7-2 with TRBJ2-3; 9 nucleotides align to TRBD2. CDR3 length equals 16 residues. V trimming: 4 bases; J trimming: 0 bases; junction bases outside the gene matches: 5. Germline assignment: CDR1 SGHTA and CDR2 FQGNSA. This chain's CDR3 is CASSSGAGGSTDTQYF. For the CDR3, the DNA is TGTGCCAGCAGCTCCGGGGCGGGGGGGAGCACAGATACGCAGTATTTT.

As for this clone: The sample has other DNA sequences that encode this CDR3 too. The chain carries TRBV7-2 and TRBJ1-6; 10 bases align to TRBD1. Germline CDR1 and CDR2: SGHTA and FQGNSA. The CDR3 totals 14 residues. With 6 bases clipped from V and 13 bases from J, the junction kept 9 bases outside the gene matches. The CDR3 nucleotides read TGTGCCAGCAGGCGGGACAGGGGTGGATCCCCCCTCCACTTT. This gives the protein CASRRDRGGSPLHF. The variable domain in full, with the rest retrieved from reference TRBV7-2 and TRBJ1-6, is GAGVSQSPSNKVTEKGKDVELRCDPISGHTALYWYRQSLGQGLEFLIYFQGNSAPDKSGLPSDRFSAERTGGSVSTLTIQRTQQEDSAVYLCASRRDRGGSPLHFGNGTRLTVT.

The chain employs TRBV11-2 and TRBJ2-4; weak D call: TRBD1 (6 bases). The ends were cut back, 7 bases at V and 3 bases at J, with 13 bases in the middle. The length of the CDR3 is 14 residues. Germline loops: CDR1 SGHAT, CDR2 FQNNGV. The CDR3 is CASNQQGFKNIQYF. DNA of the CDR3: TGTGCCAGCAACCAACAGGGTTTCAAAAACATTCAGTACTTC. Full variable domain (outside the CDR3, taken from reference TRBV11-2 and TRBJ2-4): EAGVAQSPRYKIIEKRQSVAFWCNPISGHATLYWYQQILGQGPKLLIQFQNNGVVDDSQLPKDRFSAERLKGVDSTLKIQPAKLEDSAVYLCASNQQGFKNIQYFGAGTRLSVL.

The V gene is TRBV6-4, the J gene TRBJ1-1, with D perhaps matching TRBD1 (5 bases). Germline-derived CDR1 and CDR2 are MRHNA and SNTAGT. The ends were cut back, 8 bases at V and 1 base at J, with 11 bases in the middle. The CDR3 consists of 13 residues. The CDR3: CASHPGQNTEAFF. CDR3 nucleotide sequence: TGTGCCAGCCACCCAGGGCAGAACACTGAAGCTTTCTTT.

The chain combines TRBV18 with TRBJ2-4, with 7 bases fitting TRBD1. CDR1 KGHSH and CDR2 LQKENI come from the germline V gene. CDR3 length: 14 residues. Trimming at V came to 3 bases and at J to 8 bases, leaving 7 bases not matched to a gene. DNA for the CDR3: TGTGCCAGCTCACCGCAACAGGGGATTGACATTCAGTACTTC. This codes for CASSPQQGIDIQYF.

This clone was counted a single time. V gene TRBV7-8 combines with J gene TRBJ2-7; 11 bases agree with TRBD2. CDR3 size: 16 residues. V was pared by 1 base and J by 2 bases, with 4 bases of the junction left unmatched. Germline values: CDR1 SGHVS, CDR2 FQNEAQ. The CDR3 is CASSLVLLAGAYEQYF. In DNA, the CDR3 is TGTGCCAGCAGCTTAGTGTTACTAGCGGGGGCCTACGAGCAGTACTTC.

The chain recombines TRBV5-1 with TRBJ2-1; 7 nucleotides align to TRBD2. The CDR3 covers 15 residues. Unmatched junction bases numbered 13, after V lost 7 bases and J lost 6 bases. The germline V gene has CDR1 SGHRS and CDR2 YFSETQ. The chain's CDR3 is CASDRDLGGGNEQFF. The DNA of the CDR3 is TGCGCCAGCGACCGGGACCTTGGGGGGGGCAATGAGCAGTTCTTC. Full variable domain (missing parts from reference TRBV5-1 and TRBJ2-1): KAGVTQTPRYLIKTRGQQVTLSCSPISGHRSVSWYQQTPGQGLQFLFEYFSETQRNKGNFPGRFSGRQFSNSRSEMNVSTLELGDSALYLCASDRDLGGGNEQFFGPGTRLTVL.

The V and J genes are TRBV4-1 and TRBJ2-7; 11 bases map to TRBD2. Germline CDR1 and CDR2: MGHRA and YSYEKL. The CDR3 runs 15 residues. Unmatched junction bases numbered 8, after V lost 7 bases and J lost 3 bases. The CDR3 loop is CASNTGLAEIYEQYF. The DNA for the CDR3 is TGCGCCAGCAACACGGGACTAGCGGAAATCTACGAGCAGTACTTC.

The chain employs TRBV6-5 and TRBJ1-1; TRBD1 matches 10 bases. The CDR3 length is 15 residues. In germline, CDR1 is MNHEY, CDR2 SVGAGI. V lost 0 bases and J lost 4; bases outside the gene matches: 2. CDR3 DNA sequence: TGTGCCAGCAGTTACTCGTGGACAGGGGGCACTGAAGCTTTCTTT. Translation gives CASSYSWTGGTEAFF.

In DNA form, the CDR3 reads TGTGCCAGCAGCTTAGCGTCGGTGCACAATGAGCAGTTCTTC. Translating gives CASSLASVHNEQFF. The chain carries TRBV7-9 and TRBJ2-1; D is unresolved. Germline CDR1 reads SEHNR; CDR2 reads FQNEAQ (reference sequence). Trimming pared 0 bases from V and 5 bases from J, leaving 8 bases between. The CDR3 is 14 residues long.

V is TRBV5-1 and J is TRBJ2-3; D uncertain. Germline CDR1 is SGHRS and CDR2 is YFSETQ. The CDR3 sequence is 14 residues long. The germline V and J ends were trimmed by 5 bases and 2 bases, with 12 bases remaining between them. This CDR3 is CASRMEQFTDTQYF. CDR3 DNA: TGCGCCAGCAGAATGGAACAGTTCACAGATACGCAGTATTTT.

V usage is TRBV4-2 and J usage is TRBJ1-2; D remains unclear. The CDR3 is made up of 15 amino acids. Germline CDR1 LGHNA, CDR2 YNFKEQ. V lost 1 base, J lost 0 bases, and 9 bases lay in between. The CDR3 loop reads CASSQGRGANYGYTF. The CDR3 nucleotides read TGTGCCAGCAGCCAAGGGCGGGGAGCTAACTATGGCTACACCTTC.

The DNA for the CDR3 is TGTGCCAGTAGTATAGGTCTAGCGGGGGGCCAGGAGACCCAGTACTTC. Amino acid sequence: CASSIGLAGGQETQYF. This rearrangement joins TRBV19 to TRBJ2-5, with 11 bases that match TRBD2. Germline values: CDR1 LNHDA, CDR2 SQIVND (reference sequence). This CDR3 has 16 residues. The junction had 6 bases not matched to a gene; V was cut back by 1 base and J by 5 bases.

The chain joins TRBV2 to TRBJ2-5; D might be TRBD2 (5 bases). CDR3 size: 14 residues. Between the trimmed V and J ends, which lost 11 bases and 4 bases, there was a span of 20 bases. Germline lookup yields CDR1 SNHLY and CDR2 FYNNEI. The CDR3 coding sequence is TGTGCCGGGCAGCGGCAGGTGTCCTCAGAGACCCAGTACTTC. The encoded protein is CAGQRQVSSETQYF.

J is TRBJ2-3 and V is TRBV9, with 8 positions matching TRBD2. The CDR3 consists of 17 residues. Germline CDR1 reads SGDLS; CDR2 reads YYNGEE. Losses at the gene ends were 3 bases for V and 7 bases for J; bases not matched to a gene: 16. CDR3 loop: CASSGPLGGGRRHTQYF. CDR3 bases: TGTGCCAGCAGCGGACCCCTCGGGGGGGGGAGGAGACATACGCAGTATTTT.

V and J are TRBV7-9 and TRBJ2-3; TRBD2 might be the D (5 bases). The CDR3 contains 16 residues. Germline CDR1 is SEHNR and CDR2 is FQNEAQ (reference sequence). The germline V and J ends were trimmed by 1 base and 0 bases, with 11 bases remaining between them. CDR3 coding DNA: TGTGCCAGCAGCTTAGTTTTTCGGGGAAGCACAGATACGCAGTATTTT. Protein product: CASSLVFRGSTDTQYF.

This chain uses TRBV7-2 with TRBJ1-5; 11 nucleotides line up with TRBD1. V trimming: 5 bases; J trimming: 4 bases; junction bases outside the gene matches: 4. CDR3 length: 15 amino acids. CDR1 and CDR2 from the germline V gene are SGHTA and FQGNSA. In DNA form, the CDR3 reads TGTGCCAGCAGCCTGGACAGGGGGCGAAATCAGCCCCAGCATTTT. Protein: CASSLDRGRNQPQHF.

This clone appeared once. The chain carries TRBV27 and TRBJ2-7; possible D gene TRBD1, 7 bases. Between the trimmed V and J ends, which lost 8 bases and 3 bases, there was a span of 14 bases. The CDR3 contains 13 residues. Germline CDR1 MNHEY, CDR2 SMNVEV (reference sequence). The CDR3 loop is CASLRQGGYEQYF. CDR3 sequence (DNA): TGTGCCAGCCTGCGGCAGGGGGGCTACGAGCAGTACTTC.